Below, 29 T cell receptor beta chains from the same sample are listed, as sequenced in a study of Ad26.COV2.S vaccination and SARS-CoV-2 variants. Assay used: immunoSEQ multiplex PCR; TCRdb lists only in-frame clones, some missing. Of nearly 95,000 clones listed, under 90% are singletons. The sequenced sample was peripheral blood, obtained after recovery from COVID-19. The receptor set was obtained from a human donor who had recovered from COVID-19.

CDR3 amino acids: CASSPGLANNEQFF. The CDR3 nucleotides read TGTGCCAGCTCACCAGGACTAGCAAACAATGAGCAGTTCTTC. This chain joins TRBV18 and TRBJ2-1; the match to TRBD2 covers 8 bases. J gave up 5 bases and V 2 bases, and 2 bases lay outside the gene matches. The CDR3 has 14 amino acids. Germline-derived CDR1 and CDR2 are KGHSH and LQKENI.

V and J are TRBV4-1 and TRBJ1-3, with a possible D match to TRBD1 (6 bases). Germline CDR1 is MGHRA and CDR2 is YSYEKL. This CDR3 is built from 16 residues. Trimming shortened V by 0 bases and J by 4 bases, and 13 bases separated the two germline ends. This CDR3 is CASSQERGNTGNTIYF. The DNA for the CDR3 is TGCGCCAGCAGCCAAGAAAGGGGGAATACAGGAAACACCATATATTTT.

CDR3 sequence reads: CASSQEGGPQETQYF. The CDR3 nucleotides read TGCGCCAGCAGCCAAGAGGGAGGGCCCCAAGAGACCCAGTACTTC. This chain connects TRBV4-3 to TRBJ2-5; 7 bases fit TRBD2. J was trimmed by 1 base and V by 0 bases; bases with no gene match: 2. This CDR3 has 15 amino acids. The germline V gene encodes CDR1 LGHNA and CDR2 YSLEER.

The rearrangement links TRBV5-8 to TRBJ1-4; TRBD1 is a possible D gene (5 bases). The CDR3 runs 15 residues. Trimming removed 0 bases at V and 9 bases at J, with 15 bases between. Germline CDR1 is SGHTS and CDR2 is YDEGEE. CDR3 DNA: TGTGCCAGCAGCTTGGTTCCGGGCGAGGGGAAAAAACTGTTTTTT. Residues: CASSLVPGEGKKLFF.

The V and J genes are TRBV3-1 (or the pseudogene TRBV3-2) and TRBJ2-7; D gene unclear. V was trimmed by 4 bases and J by 5 bases, leaving 6 bases between them. Germline V gene lookup returns CDR1 LGHDT and CDR2 YNNKEL (reference sequence). CDR3 length equals 11 residues. In DNA form, the CDR3 reads TGTGCCAGCAGCCGGAACGACGAGCAGTACTTC. It codes for CASSRNDEQYF.

The rearrangement joins TRBV6-5 to TRBJ2-1; TRBD2 matches at 8 bases. V shed 4 bases and J 10 bases; nucleotides not matched to a gene: 12. The CDR3 is 15 residues long. Germline lookup yields CDR1 MNHEY and CDR2 SVGAGI. CDR3 nucleotide sequence: TGTGCCAGCAGTTCAACCCCGGGACTAGGGCCCGAGCAGTTCTTC. It encodes CASSSTPGLGPEQFF.

The chain uses TRBV2 and TRBJ2-2; D possibly corresponds to TRBD2 (7 bases). CDR3 length: 16 amino acids. Germline V gives CDR1 SNHLY, CDR2 FYNNEI. Trimming removed 1 base at V and 3 bases at J, with 12 bases between. In DNA form, the CDR3 reads TGTGCCAGCAGTGAAGACGGGGGGCCCTACACCGGGGAGCTGTTTTTT. It yields the protein CASSEDGGPYTGELFF. The whole variable domain, remainder taken from reference TRBV2 and TRBJ2-2, is EPEVTQTPSHQVTQMGQEVILRCVPISNHLYFYWYRQILGQKVEFLVSFYNNEISEKSEIFDDQFSVERPDGSNFTLKIRSTKLEDSAMYFCASSEDGGPYTGELFFGEGSRLTVL.

This chain connects TRBV27 to TRBJ2-1, with 9 bases lining up with TRBD2. The CDR3 totals 13 residues. Germline-derived CDR1 and CDR2 are MNHEY and SMNVEV (reference sequence). Trimming at V came to 3 bases and at J to 8 bases, leaving 2 bases not matched to a gene. CDR3 amino acids: CASSFSGSDEQFF. The CDR3 DNA sequence: TGTGCCAGCAGTTTTAGCGGGAGCGATGAGCAGTTCTTC.

V and J are TRBV6-5 and TRBJ1-5; 7 bases fit TRBD1. CDR3 length: 14 residues. CDR1 is MNHEY, CDR2 SVGAGI, per germline. V shed 10 bases and J 4 bases; nucleotides not matched to a gene: 10. The DNA of the CDR3 is TGTGCCACCCAAAGGGACAGCATGAATCAGCCCCAGCATTTT. Its protein product is CATQRDSMNQPQHF.

The chain has TRBV6-6 and TRBJ1-3, with D possibly TRBD1 on 5 matching bases. CDR1 and CDR2 (germline): MNHNY, SVGAGI (reference sequence). This CDR3 region has 16 residues. Between the trimmed V and J ends, which lost 5 bases and 0 bases, there was a span of 14 bases. CDR3 protein: CASSPDSQNSGNTIYF. Here the CDR3 DNA reads TGTGCCAGCAGTCCTGACAGTCAAAACTCTGGAAACACCATATATTTT.

The rearrangement joins TRBV20-1 to TRBJ1-1; D is undetermined. Trimming cost V 0 bases and J 11 bases, with 7 bases left between them. Germline values: CDR1 DFQATT, CDR2 SNEGSKA (reference sequence). This CDR3 region has 10 residues. The CDR3 coding sequence is TGCAGTGCTAGAGATTTAAAGGCTTTCTTT. Its translation: CSARDLKAFF.

CDR3 DNA: TGTGCCAGCAGTTTAGCGGGGACCCTTTACAATGAGCAGTTCTTC. It yields the protein CASSLAGTLYNEQFF. The chain joins TRBV3-1 (or the pseudogene TRBV3-2) to TRBJ2-1; 8 positions match TRBD2. CDR1 and CDR2 (germline): LGHDT, YNNKEL (reference sequence). The CDR3 extends over 15 amino acids. The J segment lost 4 bases and the V segment lost 6 bases, leaving 8 bases of the junction unmatched.

The CDR3 DNA sequence: TGTGCCAGCAGCACACTAGCGGGAGGGCCCGGCGGGGAGCTGTTTTTT. Its protein product is CASSTLAGGPGGELFF. The chain has TRBV7-8 and TRBJ2-2; 13 bases fit TRBD2. The CDR3 is 16 residues long. The germline V gene encodes CDR1 SGHVS and CDR2 FQNEAQ. After removal of 5 bases from V and 7 bases from J, the junction contained 7 bases not matched to a gene.

This chain uses TRBV27 with TRBJ2-1; D remains unclear. The CDR3 is 13 amino acids. Per the germline V gene, CDR1 is MNHEY and CDR2 is SMNVEV (reference sequence). Trimming took off 5 bases at V and 1 base at J, with 6 bases between the two ends. The CDR3 sequence: CASSPFSYNEQFF. DNA of the CDR3: TGTGCCAGCAGTCCATTTTCCTACAATGAGCAGTTCTTC.

The table lists this clone with a few counts. J is TRBJ1-5 and V is TRBV7-9; D remains unclear. The CDR3 spans 14 residues. Between the trimmed V and J ends, which lost 1 base and 3 bases, there was a span of 7 bases. Germline assignment: CDR1 SEHNR and CDR2 FQNEAQ (reference sequence). The CDR3 sequence: CASSLGQDNQPQHF. CDR3 nucleotide sequence: TGTGCCAGCAGCTTAGGTCAGGACAATCAGCCCCAGCATTTT.

This clone was counted once. This chain joins TRBV3-1 (or the pseudogene TRBV3-2) and TRBJ2-5, with D uncertain. This CDR3 is built from 14 residues. Germline CDR1 is LGHDT and CDR2 is YNNKEL (reference sequence). Trimming pared 4 bases from V and 5 bases from J, leaving 14 bases between. This CDR3 is CASSRDLVLETQYF. CDR3 coding DNA: TGTGCCAGCAGCCGGGATCTGGTCTTGGAGACCCAGTACTTC.

The chain carries TRBV28 and TRBJ1-1; no firm D call. The germline V gene encodes CDR1 MDHEN and CDR2 SYDVKM. Between the trimmed V and J ends, which lost 1 base and 5 bases, there was a span of 23 bases. The length of the CDR3 is 18 residues. CDR3 nucleotides: TGTGCCAGCAGTTTATCTACTTTCCGCCCGGTGCCGTGGACTGAAGCTTTCTTT. Translated, it gives CASSLSTFRPVPWTEAFF. Together with reference TRBV28 and TRBJ1-1, the CDR3 gives the full variable domain: DVKVTQSSRYLVKRTGEKVFLECVQDMDHENMFWYRQDPGLGLRLIYFSYDVKMKEKGDIPEGYSVSREKKERFSLILESASTNQTSMYLCASSLSTFRPVPWTEAFFGQGTRLTVV.

The chain has TRBV4-2 and TRBJ2-5, with TRBD2 matching 8 bases. CDR3 length: 16 residues. With 0 bases clipped from V and 4 bases from J, the junction kept 7 bases outside the gene matches. Germline CDR1 LGHNA, CDR2 YNFKEQ. CDR3 sequence: CASSQDALAVGETQYF. The CDR3 DNA reads as TGTGCCAGCAGCCAAGATGCACTAGCGGTGGGAGAGACCCAGTACTTC.

The chain couples TRBV5-1 to TRBJ1-2; 9 bases agree with TRBD1. Per the germline V gene, CDR1 is SGHRS and CDR2 is YFSETQ. This CDR3 is 15 amino acids long. The junction had 8 bases not matched to a gene; V was cut back by 0 bases and J by 8 bases. The CDR3 DNA follows: TGCGCCAGCAGCTTGGCCGCGGGACAGGGTCAAGGCTACACCTTC. It yields the protein CASSLAAGQGQGYTF.

This chain connects TRBV18 to TRBJ1-3, with 8 positions matching TRBD1. The CDR3 covers 14 residues. The trim removed 4 bases at V and 2 bases at J, leaving 1 base unmatched. Germline V gives CDR1 KGHSH, CDR2 LQKENI. CDR3 coding DNA: TGTGCCAGCTCACAACAGGGGGCTGGAAACACCATATATTTT. Protein: CASSQQGAGNTIYF.

The chain joins TRBV6-2 or TRBV6-3 to TRBJ2-7; D is ambiguous. The germline V gene encodes CDR1 MNHEY and CDR2 SVGEGT. V was trimmed by 1 base and J by 4 bases, leaving 2 bases between them. This CDR3 has 11 amino acids. CDR3 in amino acids: CASSYWYEQYF. The CDR3 coding sequence is TGTGCCAGCAGTTACTGGTACGAGCAGTACTTC.

This chain connects TRBV5-6 to TRBJ2-7; no clear D gene. The ends were cut back, 4 bases at V and 2 bases at J, with 13 bases in the middle. This CDR3 comprises 14 residues. In germline, CDR1 is SGHDT, CDR2 YYEEEE. CDR3 coding DNA: TGTGCCAGCAGCCCCGTTGGTTGGGCCTACGAGCAGTACTTC. Translation gives CASSPVGWAYEQYF.

The rearrangement joins TRBV14 to TRBJ2-1; a weak D match, TRBD2 (5 bases). The germline gives CDR1 SGHDN, CDR2 FVKESK. The CDR3 covers 15 residues. Trimming shortened V by 4 bases and J by 7 bases, and 17 bases separated the two germline ends. The CDR3 spells CASSLYRGYLNEQFF. DNA for the CDR3: TGTGCCAGCAGCCTATACAGAGGGTATTTAAATGAGCAGTTCTTC.

CDR3 DNA sequence: TGTGCCAGCAGCTTAGCCCCGGGAGGTGAGGCGGATACGCAGTATTTT. Its translation: CASSLAPGGEADTQYF. The rearrangement uses TRBV7-2 and TRBJ2-3, with 7 bases that match TRBD2. V shed 0 bases, J shed 6 bases, and the junction held 9 bases outside the gene matches. The CDR3 is made up of 16 amino acids. Per the germline V gene, CDR1 is SGHTA and CDR2 is FQGNSA.

For this clone: This specimen includes other DNA sequences encoding the same CDR3. The gene calls are TRBV4-2 and TRBJ1-5; no definite D call. The germline CDR1 and CDR2 sequences are LGHNA and YNFKEQ. CDR3 size: 12 residues. V lost 0 bases and J 4 bases, leaving 1 base between the germline ends. CDR3 sequence reads: CASSQDNQPQHF. In nucleotides, the CDR3 is TGTGCCAGCAGCCAAGATAATCAGCCCCAGCATTTT.

The V call is TRBV28, the J call TRBJ1-1, with D possibly being TRBD1 (5 bases). Between the trimmed V and J ends, which lost 5 bases and 4 bases, there was a span of 14 bases. The length of the CDR3 is 14 residues. In germline, CDR1 is MDHEN, CDR2 SYDVKM. DNA of the CDR3: TGTGCCAGCAGTCCCCTTACCGGGGGCACTGAAGCTTTCTTT. Amino acid sequence: CASSPLTGGTEAFF.

The V and J genes are TRBV28 and TRBJ2-6, with 9 bases lining up with TRBD1. The CDR3 runs 18 residues. Unmatched junction bases numbered 7, after V lost 4 bases and J lost 0 bases. Per the germline V gene, CDR1 is MDHEN and CDR2 is SYDVKM. The CDR3 DNA reads as TGTGCCAGCAGTTCAACCGGGACAGGGTACTCTGGGGCCAACGTCCTGACTTTC. Translation: CASSSTGTGYSGANVLTF. Together with reference TRBV28 and TRBJ2-6, the CDR3 gives the full variable domain: DVKVTQSSRYLVKRTGEKVFLECVQDMDHENMFWYRQDPGLGLRLIYFSYDVKMKEKGDIPEGYSVSREKKERFSLILESASTNQTSMYLCASSSTGTGYSGANVLTFGAGSRLTVL.

The CDR3: CASSQHGSYEQYF. The CDR3 nucleotides are TGTGCCAGCAGCCAACACGGCTCCTACGAGCAGTACTTC. This rearrangement joins TRBV3-1 (or the pseudogene TRBV3-2) to TRBJ2-7; D is uncertain. Trimming removed 2 bases from V and 0 bases from J, with 5 bases in between. Germline V gene data show CDR1 as LGHDT and CDR2 as YNNKEL (reference sequence). This CDR3 is 13 amino acids long.

V and J are TRBV5-8 and TRBJ2-3; TRBD1 or TRBD2 may be the D gene (5 bases each). The CDR3 totals 14 residues. From germline, CDR1 is SGHTS and CDR2 YDEGEE. Deletions cut 4 bases from V and 4 bases from J, with 13 bases between. CDR3 bases: TGTGCCAGCAGCCGAACAGTGGGGGCAGATACGCAGTATTTT. Amino acids: CASSRTVGADTQYF.